These 2 T cell receptor beta chains came from one sample sequenced in a study of T cell responses to AZD1222 COVID-19 vaccine. The table came from immunoSEQ multiplex PCR; TCRdb's copy has only in-frame clones and leaves some out. The sample lists 90,000 to 150,000 clones; 80% to 90% were seen once. This sample comprised peripheral blood, obtained on day 0 of AZD1222 vaccination. The receptors were gathered from an adult in good health.

The chain combines TRBV10-2 with TRBJ2-1; D possibly corresponds to TRBD2 (5 bases). Trimming removed 7 bases from V and 12 bases from J, with 16 bases in between. There are 12 residues in the CDR3. Per germline, CDR1 WSHSY and CDR2 SAAADI. CDR3 loop: CASTVGGLGQFF. The CDR3 region has the DNA TGCGCCAGCACCGTAGGAGGTTTAGGGCAGTTCTTC.

The chain couples TRBV6-4 to TRBJ1-1, with 9 bases that match TRBD1. The CDR3 loop spans 16 amino acids. CDR1 and CDR2 from the germline V gene are MRHNA and SNTAGT. The V gene end was trimmed by 6 bases and the J gene end by 1 base; junction bases not matched to a gene: 9. CDR3 loop: CASRGEGQGRNTEAFF. CDR3 nucleotide sequence: TGTGCCAGCAGGGGCGAGGGACAGGGTCGGAACACTGAAGCTTTCTTT.